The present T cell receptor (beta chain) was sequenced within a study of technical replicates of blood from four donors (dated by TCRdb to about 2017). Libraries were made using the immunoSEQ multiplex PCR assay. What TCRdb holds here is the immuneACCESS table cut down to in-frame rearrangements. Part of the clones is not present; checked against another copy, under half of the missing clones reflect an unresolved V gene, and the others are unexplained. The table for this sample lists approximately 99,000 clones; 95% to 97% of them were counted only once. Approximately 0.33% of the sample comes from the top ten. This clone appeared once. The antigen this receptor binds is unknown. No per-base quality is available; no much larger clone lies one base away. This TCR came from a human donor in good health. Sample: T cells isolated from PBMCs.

The base sequence is TGTGCCAGCAGTGGACAGGGTCTCGGTGAGCAGTTCTTC. It encodes CASSGQGLGEQFF. The chain was built from TRBV27 and TRBJ2-1; TRBD1 fits 8 bases in the junction. The germline V gene (reference sequence) specifies MNHEY as CDR1 and SMNVEV as CDR2. The germline V end is reduced by 5 bases and the J end by 9 bases; junction bases left unmatched: 6. The CDR3 holds 13 amino acids from the cysteine to the phenylalanine. The read is trimmed to its CDR3 DNA, 39 bases read in frame from base 1.